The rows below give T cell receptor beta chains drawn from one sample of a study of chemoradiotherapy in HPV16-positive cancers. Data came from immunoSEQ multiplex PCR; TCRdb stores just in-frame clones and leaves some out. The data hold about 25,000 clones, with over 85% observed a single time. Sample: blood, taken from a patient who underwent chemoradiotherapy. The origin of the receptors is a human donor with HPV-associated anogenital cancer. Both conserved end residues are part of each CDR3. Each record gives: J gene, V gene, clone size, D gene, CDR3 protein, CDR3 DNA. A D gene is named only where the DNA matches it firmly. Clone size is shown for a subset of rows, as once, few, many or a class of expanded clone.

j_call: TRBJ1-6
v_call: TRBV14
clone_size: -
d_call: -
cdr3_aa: CASSLRGNSPLHF
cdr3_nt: TGTGCCAGCAGCTTAAGGGGTAATTCACCCCTCCACTTT

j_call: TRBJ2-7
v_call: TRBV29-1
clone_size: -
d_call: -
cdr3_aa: CSVEGNGAYEQYF
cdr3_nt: TGCAGCGTTGAAGGAAATGGGGCCTACGAGCAGTACTTC

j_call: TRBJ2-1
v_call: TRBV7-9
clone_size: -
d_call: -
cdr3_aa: CASSLSSLGEQFF
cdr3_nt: TGTGCCAGCAGCTTAAGCTCCCTCGGTGAGCAGTTCTTC

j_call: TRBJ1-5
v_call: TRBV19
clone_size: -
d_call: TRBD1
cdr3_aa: CASSIGTGINQPQHF
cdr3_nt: TGTGCCAGTAGTATTGGGACAGGGATAAATCAGCCCCAGCATTTT

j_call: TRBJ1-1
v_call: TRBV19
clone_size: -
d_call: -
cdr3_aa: CASGPMNTEAFF
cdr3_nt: TGTGCCAGCGGGCCTATGAACACTGAAGCTTTCTTT

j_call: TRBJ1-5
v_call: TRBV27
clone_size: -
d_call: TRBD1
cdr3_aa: CASALAGGFYQPQHF
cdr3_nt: TGTGCCAGCGCCCTGGCAGGGGGCTTCTATCAGCCCCAGCATTTT

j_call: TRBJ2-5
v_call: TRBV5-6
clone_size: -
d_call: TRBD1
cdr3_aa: CASSLGTGWVTQYF
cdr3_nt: TGTGCCAGCAGCTTGGGGACAGGGTGGGTGACCCAGTACTTC

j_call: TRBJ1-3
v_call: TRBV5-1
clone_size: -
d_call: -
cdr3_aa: CASSLGSSGNTIYF
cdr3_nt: TGCGCCAGCAGCTTGGGCAGCTCTGGAAACACCATATATTTT

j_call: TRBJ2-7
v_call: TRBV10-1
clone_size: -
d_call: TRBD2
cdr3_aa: CASRASGSYEQYF
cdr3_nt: TGCGCCAGCAGGGCTAGCGGGTCCTACGAGCAGTACTTC

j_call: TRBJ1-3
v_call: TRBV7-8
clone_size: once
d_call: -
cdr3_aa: CASSTRPGPGNTIYF
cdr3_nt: TGTGCCAGCAGCACCCGCCCCGGGCCTGGAAACACCATATATTTT

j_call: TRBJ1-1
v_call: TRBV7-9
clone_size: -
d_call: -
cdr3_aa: CASVLTGFDTEAFF
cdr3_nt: TGTGCCAGCGTACTAACAGGTTTTGACACTGAAGCTTTCTTT

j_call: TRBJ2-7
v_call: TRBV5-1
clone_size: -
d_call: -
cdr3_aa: CASSLEFGTFAYEQYF
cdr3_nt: TGCGCCAGCAGCTTGGAGTTCGGAACGTTTGCTTACGAGCAGTACTTC

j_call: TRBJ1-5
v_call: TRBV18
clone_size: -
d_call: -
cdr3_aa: CASSPLGDQPQHF
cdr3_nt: TGTGCCAGCTCACCACTGGGAGATCAGCCCCAGCATTTT

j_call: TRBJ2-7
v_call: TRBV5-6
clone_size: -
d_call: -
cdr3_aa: CASSSPGKAYEQYF
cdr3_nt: TGTGCCAGCAGCTCTCCCGGGAAAGCCTACGAGCAGTACTTC

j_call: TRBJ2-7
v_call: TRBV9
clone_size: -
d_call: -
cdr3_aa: CASSVDTHYYEQYF
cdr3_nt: TGTGCCAGCAGCGTAGACACACACTACTACGAGCAGTACTTC

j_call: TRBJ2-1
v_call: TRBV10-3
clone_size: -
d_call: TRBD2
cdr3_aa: CASTASGGKDEQFF
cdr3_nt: TGTGCCTCAACAGCTAGCGGGGGGAAGGATGAGCAGTTCTTC

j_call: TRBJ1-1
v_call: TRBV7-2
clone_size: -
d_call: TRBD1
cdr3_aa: CASSSQGVTEAFF
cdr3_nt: TGTGCCAGCAGCTCCCAGGGGGTCACTGAAGCTTTCTTT

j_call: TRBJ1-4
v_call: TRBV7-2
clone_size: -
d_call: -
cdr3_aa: CASSLGFVGEKLFF
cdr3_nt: TGTGCCAGCAGCTTAGGGTTTGTGGGGGAAAAACTGTTTTTT

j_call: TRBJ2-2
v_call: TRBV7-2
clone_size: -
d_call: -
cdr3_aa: CASSPGGAENTGELFF
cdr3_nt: TGTGCCAGCAGCCCCGGCGGTGCGGAGAACACCGGGGAGCTGTTTTTT

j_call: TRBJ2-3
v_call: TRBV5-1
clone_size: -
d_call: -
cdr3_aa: CASSLRSDSTDTQYF
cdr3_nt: TGCGCCAGCAGCTTGAGGAGCGACAGCACAGATACGCAGTATTTT

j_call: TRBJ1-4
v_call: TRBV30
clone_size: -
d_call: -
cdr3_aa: CAWSQLKTGLNEKLFF
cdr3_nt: TGTGCCTGGAGTCAACTAAAGACAGGTTTAAATGAAAAACTGTTTTTT

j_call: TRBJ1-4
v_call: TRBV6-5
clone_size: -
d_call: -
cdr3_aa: CASSYSNGGEKLFF
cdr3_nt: TGTGCCAGCAGTTACTCGAACGGGGGGGAAAAACTGTTTTTT

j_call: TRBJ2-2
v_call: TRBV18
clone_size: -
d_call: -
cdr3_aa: CASSPAGAENTGELFF
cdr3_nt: TGTGCCAGCTCACCAGCGGGGGCCGAGAACACCGGGGAGCTGTTTTTT

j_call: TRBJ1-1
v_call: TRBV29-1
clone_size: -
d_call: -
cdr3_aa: CSVETIGDTEAFF
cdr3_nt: TGCAGCGTCGAAACCATTGGGGACACTGAAGCTTTCTTT

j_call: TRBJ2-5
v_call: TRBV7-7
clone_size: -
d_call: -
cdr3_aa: CASSLGGTVEGTQYF
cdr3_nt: TGTGCTAGCAGCTTAGGGGGGACAGTCGAGGGGACCCAGTACTTC

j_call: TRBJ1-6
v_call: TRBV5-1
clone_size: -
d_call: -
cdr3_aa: CASSLDLTNSPLHF
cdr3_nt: TGCGCCAGCAGCTTGGACCTTACTAATTCACCCCTCCACTTT

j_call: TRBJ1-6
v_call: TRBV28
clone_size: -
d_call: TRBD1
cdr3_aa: CASSSTGNSYNSPLHF
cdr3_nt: TGTGCCAGCAGTTCGACAGGGAACTCCTATAATTCACCCCTCCACTTT

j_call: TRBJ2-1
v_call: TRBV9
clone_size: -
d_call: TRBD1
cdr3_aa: CASSPRDRTYNEQFF
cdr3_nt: TGTGCCAGCAGCCCTCGGGACAGAACCTACAATGAGCAGTTCTTC

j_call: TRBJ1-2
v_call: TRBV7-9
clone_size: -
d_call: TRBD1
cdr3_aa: CASSFSPGQGAEGYTF
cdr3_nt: TGTGCCAGCAGCTTTTCGCCGGGACAGGGCGCTGAGGGCTACACCTTC

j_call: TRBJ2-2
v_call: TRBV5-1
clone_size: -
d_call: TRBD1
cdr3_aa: CASTRTGENTGELFF
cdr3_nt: TGCGCCAGCACCAGGACAGGGGAAAACACCGGGGAGCTGTTTTTT

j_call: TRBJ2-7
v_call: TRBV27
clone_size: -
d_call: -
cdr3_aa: CASSLTETYEQYF
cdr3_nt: TGTGCCAGCAGTTTAACTGAGACCTACGAGCAGTACTTC

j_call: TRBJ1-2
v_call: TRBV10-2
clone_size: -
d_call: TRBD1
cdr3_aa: CASSQNLQGSEYGYTF
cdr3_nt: TGCGCCAGCAGCCAAAACCTACAGGGGTCCGAATATGGCTACACCTTC

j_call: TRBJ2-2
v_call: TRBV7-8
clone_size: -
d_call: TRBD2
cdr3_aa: CASSLGLAGAPTGELFF
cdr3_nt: TGTGCCAGCAGCTTGGGACTAGCGGGGGCCCCCACCGGGGAGCTGTTTTTT

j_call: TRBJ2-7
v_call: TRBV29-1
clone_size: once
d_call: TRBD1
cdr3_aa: CSVAGQGDEQYF
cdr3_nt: TGCAGCGTGGCCGGACAGGGAGACGAGCAGTACTTC

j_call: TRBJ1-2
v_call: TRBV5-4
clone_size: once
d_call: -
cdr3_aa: CASNFRGGYGYTF
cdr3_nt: TGTGCCAGCAATTTCAGGGGCGGCTATGGCTACACCTTC

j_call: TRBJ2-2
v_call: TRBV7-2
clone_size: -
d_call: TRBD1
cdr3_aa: CASSFQGARAGELFF
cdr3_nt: TGTGCCAGCAGCTTTCAGGGGGCGCGGGCCGGGGAGCTGTTTTTT

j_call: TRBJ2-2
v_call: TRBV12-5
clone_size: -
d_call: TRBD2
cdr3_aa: CASSLGGLAGGYGELFF
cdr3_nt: TGTGCTAGTTCTCTCGGTGGGCTAGCGGGGGGATACGGGGAGCTGTTTTTT

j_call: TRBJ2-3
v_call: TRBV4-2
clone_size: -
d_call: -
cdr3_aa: CASNERGGVSTDTQYF
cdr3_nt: TGTGCCAGCAACGAAAGGGGGGGGGTGAGCACAGATACGCAGTATTTT

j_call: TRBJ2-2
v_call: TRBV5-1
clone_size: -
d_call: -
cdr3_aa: CASSPPGTEANTGELFF
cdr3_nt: TGCGCCAGCAGCCCTCCTGGGACGGAAGCGAACACCGGGGAGCTGTTTTTT

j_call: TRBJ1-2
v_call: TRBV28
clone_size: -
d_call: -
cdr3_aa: CASSLADSRNYGYTF
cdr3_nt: TGTGCCAGCAGTTTGGCGGACAGCCGCAACTATGGCTACACCTTC

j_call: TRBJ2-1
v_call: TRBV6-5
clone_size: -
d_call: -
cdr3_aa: CASRRGGSEQFF
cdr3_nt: TGTGCCAGCAGGAGGGGGGGGAGTGAGCAGTTCTTC

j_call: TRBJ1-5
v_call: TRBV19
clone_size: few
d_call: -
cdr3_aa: CAISGRLYQPQHF
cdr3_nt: TGTGCCATTTCCGGACGCTTGTATCAGCCCCAGCATTTT

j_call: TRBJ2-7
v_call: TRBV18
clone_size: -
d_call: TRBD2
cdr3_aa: CASSPRTSGPSSYEQYF
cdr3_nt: TGTGCCAGCTCACCAAGGACTAGCGGGCCCAGCTCCTACGAGCAGTACTTC

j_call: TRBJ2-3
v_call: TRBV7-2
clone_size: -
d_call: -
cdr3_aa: CASSSRTDGDTQYF
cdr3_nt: TGTGCCAGCAGCTCCAGGACCGACGGAGATACGCAGTATTTT

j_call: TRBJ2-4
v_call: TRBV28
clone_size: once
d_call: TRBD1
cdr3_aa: CASRKSGTGKLAKNIQYF
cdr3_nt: TGTGCCAGCAGAAAGTCCGGGACAGGGAAACTAGCCAAAAACATTCAGTACTTC

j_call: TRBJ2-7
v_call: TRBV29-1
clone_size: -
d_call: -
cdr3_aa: CSVEDRSTYEQYF
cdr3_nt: TGCAGCGTTGAAGATCGGTCGACCTACGAGCAGTACTTC

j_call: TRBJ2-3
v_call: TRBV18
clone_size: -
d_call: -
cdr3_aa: CASSPPRVADTQYF
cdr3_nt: TGTGCCAGCTCACCACCGAGGGTGGCAGATACGCAGTATTTT